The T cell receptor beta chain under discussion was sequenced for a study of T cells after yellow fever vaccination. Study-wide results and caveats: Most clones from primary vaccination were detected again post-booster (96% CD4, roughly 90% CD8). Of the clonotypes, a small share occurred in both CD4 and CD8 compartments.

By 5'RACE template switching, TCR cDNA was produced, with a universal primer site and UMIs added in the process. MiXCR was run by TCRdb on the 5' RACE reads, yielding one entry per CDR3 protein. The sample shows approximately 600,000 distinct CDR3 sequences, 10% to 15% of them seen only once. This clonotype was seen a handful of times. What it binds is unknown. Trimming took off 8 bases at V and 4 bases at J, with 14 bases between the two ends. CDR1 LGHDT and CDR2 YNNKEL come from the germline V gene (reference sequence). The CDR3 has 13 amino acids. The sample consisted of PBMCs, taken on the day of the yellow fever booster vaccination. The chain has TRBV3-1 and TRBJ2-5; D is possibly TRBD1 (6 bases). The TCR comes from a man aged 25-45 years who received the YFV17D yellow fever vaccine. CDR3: CASGSAGVETQYF. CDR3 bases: TGTGCCAGCGGATCAGCAGGGGTAGAGACCCAGTACTTC.